The source of this T cell receptor (beta chain) is a study of T cells in tuberculosis. About the research overall: T cells were selected with CD1B tetramers loaded with glucose monomycolate.

The CDR3 consists of 14 residues. J gave up 3 bases and V 6 bases, and 5 bases lay outside the gene matches. Germline CDR1 and CDR2: KGHSH and LQKENI. After thawing and overnight rest, PBMC were stained with GMM-loaded CD1B tetramer, viability dye and anti-CD3 for sorting. The CD1B tetramers carried C32 glucose monomycolate purified from Rhodococcus equi. TCR-alpha and TCR-beta chains were sequenced unpaired. Some clones are missing from TCRdb's copy, which holds only in-frame ones; the method was immunoSEQ multiplex PCR. This table holds around 60,000 clones, about 76% found once. The sample was CD1b-GMM tetramer-negative cells sorted from PBMCs. This TCR was recovered from an adult woman with latent tuberculosis. The rearrangement uses TRBV18 and TRBJ2-3; 8 positions agree with TRBD1. The CDR3: CASSRGQGTDTQYF. CDR3 DNA sequence: TGTGCCAGCTCTCGTGGACAGGGTACAGATACGCAGTATTTT.